The 23 T cell receptor beta chains in this list originate from one sample, sequenced in a study of beta chain features in type 1 diabetes. The entirety of the isolated RNA underwent reverse transcription, so expressed TCRB transcripts were sequenced. The protocol was immunoSEQ multiplex PCR, while the TCRdb copy is restricted to in-frame clones and leaves out a portion. There are 350,000 or so clones in the sample; 20% occur only once, and around 0.044% lies in the top ten. The sequencing input was naive CD4+ T cells from blood. The receptors come from a young woman in good health.

The genes are TRBV19 and TRBJ2-7, with D perhaps TRBD1 (6 bases). CDR3 length: 13 amino acids. V was clipped by 4 bases and J by 2 bases, with 9 bases between them. The V gene's germline CDR1 is LNHDA and CDR2 SQIVND (reference sequence). CDR3 DNA sequence: TGTGCCAGTAGTAGGACAGTAGCCTACGAGCAGTACTTC. Residues: CASSRTVAYEQYF.

The chain recombines TRBV7-8 with TRBJ2-5, with 9 bases identical to TRBD2. Germline V CDR1 and CDR2: SGHVS, FQNEAQ. V lost 1 base, J lost 2 bases, and 5 bases stayed unmatched. The CDR3 is 16 amino acids. The CDR3 loop reads CASSLGAGGGQETQYF. The CDR3 bases are TGTGCCAGCAGCTTAGGAGCGGGAGGAGGGCAAGAGACCCAGTACTTC.

The chain recombines TRBV5-4 with TRBJ2-3, with 7 bases fitting TRBD2. Per the germline V gene, CDR1 is SGHNT and CDR2 is YYREEE (reference sequence). This CDR3 region has 17 residues. Losses at the gene ends were 4 bases for V and 2 bases for J; bases not matched to a gene: 13. CDR3 region: CASSHPPWRGNTDTQYF. CDR3 nucleotides: TGTGCCAGCAGCCACCCCCCGTGGCGGGGGAACACAGATACGCAGTATTTT.

This clone has just a few counts. This CDR3 is also generated by other DNA sequences in the sample. The chain has TRBV30 and TRBJ1-2; 7 positions agree with TRBD1. The CDR3 is 13 residues long. V shed 0 bases, J shed 5 bases, and the junction held 3 bases outside the gene matches. In germline, CDR1 is GTSNPN, CDR2 SVGIG (reference sequence). The CDR3 reads CAWSVDRVYGYTF. CDR3 bases: TGTGCCTGGAGTGTAGACAGGGTATATGGCTACACCTTC.

This clone was counted between two and nine times. The J gene is TRBJ1-1, the V gene TRBV30; 7 bases fit TRBD1. Trimming cost V 6 bases and J 6 bases; bases outside gene matches: 4. The length of the CDR3 is 11 residues. Germline V gene lookup returns CDR1 GTSNPN and CDR2 SVGIG (reference sequence). The CDR3 loop is CACSGGSEAFF. CDR3 DNA sequence: TGTGCCTGTTCAGGGGGATCTGAAGCTTTCTTT.

This sequence joins TRBV11-2 and TRBJ2-3; TRBD2 aligns across 8 bases. The length of the CDR3 is 16 residues. J was trimmed by 1 base and V by 5 bases; bases with no gene match: 8. Germline lookup yields CDR1 SGHAT and CDR2 FQNNGV. The CDR3 loop is CASSAPTSVGTDTQYF. The CDR3 DNA is TGTGCCAGCAGCGCACCGACTAGCGTAGGCACAGATACGCAGTATTTT. Together with reference TRBV11-2 and TRBJ2-3, the CDR3 gives the full variable domain: EAGVAQSPRYKIIEKRQSVAFWCNPISGHATLYWYQQILGQGPKLLIQFQNNGVVDDSQLPKDRFSAERLKGVDSTLKIQPAKLEDSAVYLCASSAPTSVGTDTQYFGPGTRLTVL.

Only a few counts were recorded for this clone. V and J are TRBV7-2 and TRBJ1-5, with 10 positions matching TRBD1. Trimming at V came to 4 bases and at J to 7 bases, leaving 4 bases not matched to a gene. CDR3 length: 14 amino acids. CDR1 and CDR2 (germline): SGHTA, FQGNSA. The CDR3 coding sequence is TGTGCCAGCAGCTCGGGACAGGGGAGCCAGCCCCAGCATTTT. Residues: CASSSGQGSQPQHF. The entire variable domain, with the rest obtained from reference TRBV7-2 and TRBJ1-5, is as follows: GAGVSQSPSNKVTEKGKDVELRCDPISGHTALYWYRQSLGQGLEFLIYFQGNSAPDKSGLPSDRFSAERTGGSVSTLTIQRTQQEDSAVYLCASSSGQGSQPQHFGDGTRLSIL.

A few counts support this clone. The chain combines TRBV29-1 with TRBJ1-1, with 8 bases aligning to TRBD1. The CDR3 runs to 12 residues. V lost 7 bases, J lost 3 bases, and 4 bases stayed unmatched. Germline loops: CDR1 SQVTM, CDR2 ANQGSEA. CDR3 nucleotide sequence: TGCAGCGCGACAGGGGCCTACACTGAAGCTTTCTTT. The encoded protein is CSATGAYTEAFF.

This clone has a handful of counts. This rearrangement joins TRBV27 to TRBJ1-1, with a possible D match to TRBD1 (6 bases). Trimming took 5 bases from V and 5 from J, leaving 15 bases between them. This CDR3 is built from 14 residues. Per germline, CDR1 MNHEY and CDR2 SMNVEV (reference sequence). The CDR3 region is CASSLTGYWTEAFF. The CDR3 bases are TGTGCCAGCAGTCTAACAGGGTATTGGACTGAAGCTTTCTTT.

The chain is built from TRBV30 and TRBJ1-1; perhaps TRBD1 as D (5 bases). This CDR3 is built from 13 residues. V was shortened by 2 bases and J by 5 bases, with 12 bases between the two germline ends. Germline lookup yields CDR1 GTSNPN and CDR2 SVGIG (reference sequence). CDR3 nucleotides: TGTGCCTGGAGTAGCCAGGGAGGGACTGAAGCTTTCTTT. Its translation: CAWSSQGGTEAFF.

The chain links TRBV30 to TRBJ2-3; TRBD2 aligns across 12 bases. The CDR3 loop spans 17 amino acids. Germline CDR1 reads GTSNPN; CDR2 reads SVGIG (reference sequence). J lost 4 bases, V lost 3 bases, and 11 bases had no gene match. The CDR3 coding sequence is TGTGCCTGGAGCGGACTCCGGACTAGCGGGACCCCAGATACGCAGTATTTT. Translating it yields CAWSGLRTSGTPDTQYF.

The chain joins TRBV9 to TRBJ2-3; 13 nucleotides line up with TRBD2. Germline-derived CDR1 and CDR2 are SGDLS and YYNGEE. This CDR3 comprises 16 residues. V shed 4 bases, J shed 4 bases, and the junction held 6 bases outside the gene matches. CDR3 protein: CASSPRTSGSADTQYF. CDR3 sequence (DNA): TGTGCCAGCAGCCCGAGGACTAGCGGGAGCGCAGATACGCAGTATTTT. Full variable domain (outside the CDR3, taken from reference TRBV9 and TRBJ2-3): DSGVTQTPKHLITATGQRVTLRCSPRSGDLSVYWYQQSLDQGLQFLIQYYNGEERAKGNILERFSAQQFPDLHSELNLSSLELGDSALYFCASSPRTSGSADTQYFGPGTRLTVL.

The genes are TRBV5-4 and TRBJ1-4, with TRBD1 matching 10 bases. The CDR3 spans 16 residues. CDR1 and CDR2 from the germline V gene are SGHNT and YYREEE (reference sequence). With V trimmed by 3 bases and J by 6 bases, 8 bases remained unmatched. The CDR3 DNA sequence: TGTGCCAGCAGCTCCGGGCCCGGGACAGGGGATGAAAAACTGTTTTTT. Protein: CASSSGPGTGDEKLFF. Full variable domain (outside the CDR3, taken from reference TRBV5-4 and TRBJ1-4): ETGVTQSPTHLIKTRGQQVTLRCSSQSGHNTVSWYQQALGQGPQFIFQYYREEENGRGNFPPRFSGLQFPNYSSELNVNALELDDSALYLCASSSGPGTGDEKLFFGSGTQLSVL.

This clone was detected only a few times. This chain links TRBV27 with TRBJ1-1, with 7 bases that match TRBD1. Germline-derived CDR1 and CDR2 are MNHEY and SMNVEV (reference sequence). The CDR3 totals 14 residues. Germline trimming cut 8 bases from V and 1 base from J; bases unmatched to any gene: 7. The CDR3 loop is CASLRDRENTEAFF. The DNA for the CDR3 is TGTGCCAGCCTACGAGACAGGGAGAACACTGAAGCTTTCTTT.

For the CDR3, the DNA is TGCAGCGCCACTCGGACTAGCGGGAGAGAAGAGACCCAGTACTTC. Amino acids: CSATRTSGREETQYF. The chain recombines TRBV29-1 with TRBJ2-5, with TRBD2 matching 13 bases. The CDR3 runs 15 residues. J gave up 3 bases and V 7 bases, and 8 bases lay outside the gene matches. The V gene's germline CDR1 is SQVTM and CDR2 ANQGSEA.

The chain links TRBV11-3 to TRBJ2-1; D perhaps matches TRBD2 (6 bases). The CDR3 is 16 amino acids. The V gene lost 5 bases and the J gene lost 5 bases, with 19 bases spanning the gap. CDR1 SGHNT and CDR2 YENEEA come from the germline V gene. CDR3 protein: CASSGHGAGPDNEQFF. The CDR3 region has the DNA TGTGCCAGCAGCGGGCATGGGGCGGGACCCGACAATGAGCAGTTCTTC.

The chain couples TRBV7-9 to TRBJ2-1; the D is unclear. V shed 6 bases and J shed 0 bases, with 15 bases lying between them. The CDR3 runs 16 residues. CDR1 and CDR2 from the germline V gene are SEHNR and FQNEAQ (reference sequence). The CDR3 sequence is CASRPAGTISYNEQFF. CDR3 in DNA: TGTGCCAGCAGACCCGCAGGAACGATCTCCTACAATGAGCAGTTCTTC.

A word on this clone: Mismatch with germline at one junction end may stem from a read error. The V gene is TRBV30, the J gene TRBJ1-5; D is unresolved. In germline, CDR1 is GTSNPN, CDR2 SVGIG (reference sequence). The CDR3 totals 13 residues. CDR3 DNA sequence: TGTGCCTGGAGTGCAGGCCCTGATCACCCCCAGCATTTT. This codes for CAWSAGPDHPQHF.

The sample holds a few counts of this clone. The chain employs TRBV21-1 and TRBJ2-2; the table calls TRBD2, which could not be checked here. TRBV21-1 is termed a pseudogene. The CDR3 has 19 amino acids. This CDR3 is CASGSPGLAGETNTGELFF. CDR3 bases: TGTGCCAGCGGAAGCCCTGGACTAGCGGGGGAGACGAACACCGGGGAGCTGTTTTTT.

The V gene is TRBV10-3, the J gene TRBJ1-1; the match to TRBD1 covers 9 bases. This CDR3 comprises 14 residues. Unmatched junction bases numbered 3, after V lost 6 bases and J lost 1 base. Looked up from germline, CDR1 is ENHRY and CDR2 is SYGVKD. The CDR3 sequence is CAIRVQGANTEAFF. CDR3 coding DNA: TGTGCCATCAGGGTACAGGGGGCGAACACTGAAGCTTTCTTT.

This clone occurred a few times. In DNA form, the CDR3 reads TGTGCCAGCAGCGTAGCCGGGACTAGCGGGACCTACGAGCAGTACTTC. The encoded protein is CASSVAGTSGTYEQYF. This chain uses TRBV9 with TRBJ2-7; 13 bases fit TRBD2. In germline, CDR1 is SGDLS, CDR2 YYNGEE. The CDR3 sequence is 16 residues long. V trimming: 0 bases; J trimming: 2 bases; junction bases outside the gene matches: 2.

This clone was detected only a few times. V and J are TRBV30 and TRBJ2-7, with TRBD2 identical over 8 bases. The germline V gene has CDR1 GTSNPN and CDR2 SVGIG (reference sequence). CDR3 size: 16 residues. V dropped 4 bases and J dropped 3; count of bases not matched to a gene: 14. The CDR3 is CAWKVRTSPLLYEQYF. For the CDR3, the DNA is TGTGCCTGGAAGGTGAGGACTAGCCCTCTTCTCTACGAGCAGTACTTC.

This clone occurred a few times. Other DNA sequences in the sample encode the same CDR3. J is TRBJ2-7 and V is TRBV9, with 9 nucleotides matching TRBD1. This CDR3 region has 15 residues. The germline V gene encodes CDR1 SGDLS and CDR2 YYNGEE. The V segment lost 0 bases and the J segment 3 bases; nucleotides outside the gene matches: 4. The CDR3 nucleotides are TGTGCCAGCAGCGTAGGGGGACAGGGTGGCTACGAGCAGTACTTC. Translation gives CASSVGGQGGYEQYF. The complete variable domain, with remaining parts taken from reference TRBV9 and TRBJ2-7, reads DSGVTQTPKHLITATGQRVTLRCSPRSGDLSVYWYQQSLDQGLQFLIQYYNGEERAKGNILERFSAQQFPDLHSELNLSSLELGDSALYFCASSVGGQGGYEQYFGPGTRLTVT.